These 20 T cell receptor beta chains originate from one sample sequenced in a study of graft-versus-host responses after intestinal transplantation (dated by TCRdb to 2020 to 2022). Library preparation employed the immunoSEQ multiplex PCR assay. Not all clones reach the TCRdb copy of this immuneACCESS table, which keeps in-frame sequences only. Checked studies attribute under half of the gap to unresolved V genes and leave the rest unexplained. In this sample the table shows more than 9,500 clones, roughly 84% of which occur a single time. 8.5% to 9% of the sample is held by the ten biggest clonotypes. The sample consisted of PBMCs, taken around 290 days after intestinal transplant. The receptors were sampled from a human patient who received an intestinal transplant, so some T cells may come from the graft donor.

This chain connects TRBV6-5 to TRBJ2-7; 9 bases are a match to TRBD1. The germline V gene has CDR1 MNHEY and CDR2 SVGAGI. The CDR3 extends over 16 amino acids. J lost 1 base, V lost 4 bases, and 8 bases had no gene match. This chain's CDR3 is CASSSRTGGVSYEQYF. Written as DNA, the CDR3 is TGTGCCAGCAGTTCCCGTACAGGGGGCGTTTCCTACGAGCAGTACTTC.

This chain uses TRBV6-6 with TRBJ2-5; D call uncertain. Germline CDR1 MNHNY, CDR2 SVGAGI (reference sequence). The V gene lost 5 bases and the J gene lost 0 bases, with 13 bases spanning the gap. The CDR3 totals 15 residues. The CDR3 DNA reads as TGTGCCAGCAGTCGCCAAGGTGGGAACCAAGAGACCCAGTACTTC. Amino acid sequence: CASSRQGGNQETQYF.

The chain is built from TRBV6-4 and TRBJ2-1, with 10 bases lining up with TRBD2. The V gene's germline CDR1 is MRHNA and CDR2 SNTAGT. Trimming cost V 4 bases and J 4 bases; bases outside gene matches: 4. This CDR3 comprises 15 residues. CDR3 DNA sequence: TGTGCCAGCAGTGCGTCTAGCGGGAGTTACAATGAGCAGTTCTTC. This sequence encodes CASSASSGSYNEQFF.

The rearrangement links TRBV7-2 to TRBJ2-5; TRBD2 is a possible D gene (6 bases). Deletions cut 3 bases from V and 1 base from J, with 9 bases between. The CDR3 length is 14 residues. From germline, CDR1 is SGHTA and CDR2 FQGNSA. The CDR3 DNA reads TGTGCCAGCAGCTTCCAGCGGGTCCAAGAGACCCAGTACTTC. It codes for CASSFQRVQETQYF. Complete variable domain (other parts from reference TRBV7-2 and TRBJ2-5): GAGVSQSPSNKVTEKGKDVELRCDPISGHTALYWYRQSLGQGLEFLIYFQGNSAPDKSGLPSDRFSAERTGGSVSTLTIQRTQQEDSAVYLCASSFQRVQETQYFGPGTRLLVL.

The J gene is TRBJ1-2, the V gene TRBV28; D may be TRBD1 (6 bases). Deletions cut 2 bases from V and 4 bases from J, with 20 bases between. The length of the CDR3 is 17 residues. Germline CDR1 and CDR2: MDHEN and SYDVKM. In DNA, the CDR3 is TGTGCCAGCAGTTTAGCCAGGGAATCCTACAGGGTCTATGGCTACACCTTC. It specifies CASSLARESYRVYGYTF.

V and J are TRBV7-8 and TRBJ2-1, with TRBD2 identical over 11 bases. Germline V gene data show CDR1 as SGHVS and CDR2 as FQNEAQ. The ends lost 5 bases at V and 14 bases at J; junction bases unmatched: 5. The CDR3 totals 12 residues. The CDR3 region has the DNA TGTGCCAGCAGCCCTAGCGGGAGGAGCAAGTTCTTC. It encodes CASSPSGRSKFF.

The sample holds one count of this clone. The rearrangement joins TRBV30 to TRBJ1-3, with 8 bases matching TRBD1. CDR3 length: 16 amino acids. Trimming took 3 bases from V and 3 from J; bases not matched to a gene: 10. Germline-derived CDR1 and CDR2 are GTSNPN and SVGIG (reference sequence). CDR3: CAWSEFGTGIGNTIYF. CDR3 nucleotide sequence: TGTGCCTGGAGCGAATTCGGGACAGGCATTGGAAACACCATATATTTT.

The chain links TRBV27 to TRBJ2-3; 7 bases are a match to TRBD2. The CDR3 runs 15 residues. After removal of 3 bases from V and 4 bases from J, the junction contained 7 bases not matched to a gene. Germline CDR1 and CDR2: MNHEY and SMNVEV (reference sequence). CDR3: CASSLSASGPDTQYF. The CDR3 DNA reads as TGTGCCAGCAGTTTGTCGGCTAGCGGTCCAGATACGCAGTATTTT.

The V gene is TRBV28, the J gene TRBJ1-5; D gene uncertain. V was shortened by 5 bases and J by 1 base, with 15 bases between the two germline ends. Germline assignment: CDR1 MDHEN and CDR2 SYDVKM. This CDR3 spans 16 amino acids. The CDR3 region is CASSGRPGRSNQPQHF. The CDR3 coding sequence is TGTGCCAGCAGTGGACGGCCGGGTAGAAGCAATCAGCCCCAGCATTTT.

This clone was detected once. The gene calls are TRBV14 and TRBJ1-6; TRBD1 is a possible D gene (5 bases). Germline values: CDR1 SGHDN, CDR2 FVKESK. V was trimmed by 2 bases and J by 8 bases, leaving 7 bases between them. The CDR3 loop spans 13 amino acids. The CDR3 DNA reads as TGTGCCAGCAGCCAACGGGGGGATTCACCCCTCCACTTT. Translated, it gives CASSQRGDSPLHF.

The chain carries TRBV13 and TRBJ2-2; D might be TRBD1 (5 bases). In germline, CDR1 is PRHDT, CDR2 FYEKMQ (reference sequence). CDR3 length equals 15 residues. V lost 5 bases and J 5 bases, leaving 15 bases between the germline ends. CDR3 protein: CASSAGWVRTGELFF. In nucleotides, the CDR3 is TGTGCCAGCAGCGCAGGGTGGGTTAGGACCGGGGAGCTGTTTTTT.

The rearrangement links TRBV4-2 to TRBJ2-7; TRBD1 matches at 10 bases. Trimming removed 3 bases from V and 1 base from J; junction bases left unmatched: 9. The CDR3 has 17 residues. Germline CDR1 and CDR2: LGHNA and YNFKEQ. Written as DNA, the CDR3 is TGTGCCAGCAGCCATACCCGGGGGACAGGGGCATCCTACGAGCAGTACTTC. As protein: CASSHTRGTGASYEQYF.

This chain links TRBV12-5 with TRBJ2-3; tentatively, D is TRBD1 (6 bases). Trimming shortened V by 5 bases and J by 0 bases, and 9 bases separated the two germline ends. Germline CDR1 is LGHNT and CDR2 is FRNRAP. The CDR3 loop spans 14 amino acids. Here the CDR3 DNA reads TGTGCTAGTGGTCCGGGACAAAGCACAGATACGCAGTATTTT. It translates to CASGPGQSTDTQYF.

This clone appeared a few times. V is TRBV5-1 and J is TRBJ1-4; D uncertain. The CDR3 sequence is 11 residues long. Germline lookup yields CDR1 SGHRS and CDR2 YFSETQ. Trimming took off 5 bases at V and 4 bases at J, with 3 bases between the two ends. The DNA of the CDR3 is TGCGCCAGCAGGAATAATGAAAAACTGTTTTTT. The encoded protein is CASRNNEKLFF.

This chain joins TRBV5-8 and TRBJ2-1; 11 bases match TRBD2. Germline-derived CDR1 and CDR2 are SGHTS and YDEGEE. J was trimmed by 5 bases and V by 4 bases; bases with no gene match: 5. The CDR3 sequence is 15 residues long. The chain's CDR3 is CASSAGLAAHNEQFF. The CDR3 region has the DNA TGTGCCAGCAGCGCGGGACTAGCGGCCCACAATGAGCAGTTCTTC. Drawing the rest from reference TRBV5-8 and TRBJ2-1, the complete variable domain is EAGVTQSPTHLIKTRGQQATLRCSPISGHTSVYWYQQALGLGLQFLLWYDEGEERNRGNFPPRFSGRQFPNYSSELNVNALELEDSALYLCASSAGLAAHNEQFFGPGTRLTVL.

The V and J genes are TRBV7-9 and TRBJ1-2; D is possibly TRBD1 (5 bases). Per the germline V gene, CDR1 is SEHNR and CDR2 is FQNEAQ (reference sequence). This CDR3 region has 13 residues. Trimming left V 4 bases short and J 4 bases short, with 10 bases between. CDR3 region: CASSWPGIYGYTF. The CDR3, as DNA: TGTGCCAGCAGCTGGCCAGGGATCTATGGCTACACCTTC.

This clone was counted a single time. The gene calls are TRBV6-1 and TRBJ1-6, with D hard to call. Germline-derived CDR1 and CDR2 are MNHNS and SASEGT. This CDR3 is built from 15 residues. V was shortened by 2 bases and J by 4 bases, with 9 bases between the two germline ends. CDR3 bases: TGTGCCAGCAGTGAAATCGGGAGATATAATTCACCCCTCCACTTT. Protein: CASSEIGRYNSPLHF.

Comment on this clone: At one end the junction does not follow the germline gene, possibly because of a read error. The rearrangement links TRBV2 to TRBJ2-1; D ambiguous. The CDR3 has 12 residues. Germline V gives CDR1 SNHLY, CDR2 FYNNEI. This CDR3 is CASESPYNGQFF. CDR3 DNA sequence: TGTGCCAGCGAGTCTCCCTACAATGGGCAGTTCTTC.

V usage is TRBV4-1 and J usage is TRBJ2-7, with D perhaps being TRBD1 or TRBD2 (6 bases each). The ends were cut back, 3 bases at V and 7 bases at J, with 22 bases in the middle. CDR3 size: 16 residues. Germline V CDR1 and CDR2: MGHRA, YSYEKL. CDR3 coding DNA: TGCGCCAGCAGCCACGAAGCTTGGTCAGGGGCGGGAGAGCAGTACTTC. Translation gives CASSHEAWSGAGEQYF.

This rearrangement joins TRBV28 to TRBJ2-6; the D gene is possibly TRBD1 (6 bases). CDR1 is MDHEN, CDR2 SYDVKM, per germline. The CDR3 runs 16 residues. Trimming took off 6 bases at V and 0 bases at J, with 12 bases between the two ends. The CDR3 nucleotides read TGTGCCAGCAGCCAGGACAGCATCTCTGGGGCCAACGTCCTGACTTTC. Protein sequence: CASSQDSISGANVLTF.